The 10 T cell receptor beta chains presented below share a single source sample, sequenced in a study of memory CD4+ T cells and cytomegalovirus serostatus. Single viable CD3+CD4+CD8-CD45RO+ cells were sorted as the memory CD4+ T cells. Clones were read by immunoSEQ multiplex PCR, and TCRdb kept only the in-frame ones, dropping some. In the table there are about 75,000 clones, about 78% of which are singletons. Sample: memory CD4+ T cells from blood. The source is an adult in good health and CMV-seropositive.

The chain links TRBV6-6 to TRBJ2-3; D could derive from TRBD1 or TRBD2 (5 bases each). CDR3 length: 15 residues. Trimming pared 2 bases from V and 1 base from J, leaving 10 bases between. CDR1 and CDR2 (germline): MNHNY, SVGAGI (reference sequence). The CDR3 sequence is CASSYGQGGTDTQYF. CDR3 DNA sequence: TGTGCCAGCAGTTACGGGCAGGGAGGCACAGATACGCAGTATTTT.

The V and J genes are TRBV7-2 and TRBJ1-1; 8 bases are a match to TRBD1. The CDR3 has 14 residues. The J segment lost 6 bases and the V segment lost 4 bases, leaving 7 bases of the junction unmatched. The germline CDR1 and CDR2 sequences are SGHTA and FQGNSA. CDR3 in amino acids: CASSYDRGKSEAFF. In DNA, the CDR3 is TGTGCCAGCAGCTATGACAGGGGAAAGTCTGAAGCTTTCTTT.

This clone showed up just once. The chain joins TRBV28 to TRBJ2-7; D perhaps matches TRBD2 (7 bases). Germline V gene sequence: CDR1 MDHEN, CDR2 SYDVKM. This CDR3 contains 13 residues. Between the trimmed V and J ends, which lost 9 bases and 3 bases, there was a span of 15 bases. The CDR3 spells CASVRGRGYEQYF. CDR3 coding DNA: TGTGCCAGTGTAAGGGGGAGGGGCTACGAGCAGTACTTC.

DNA for the CDR3: TGTGCCAGCAGTGAAGCGCTGGCAGCTAACTATGGCTACACCTTC. As protein: CASSEALAANYGYTF. This chain joins TRBV6-1 and TRBJ1-2, with D unclear. Germline V lookup: CDR1 MNHNS, CDR2 SASEGT. V lost 0 bases and J lost 0, with 8 bases in between. The CDR3 has 15 residues.

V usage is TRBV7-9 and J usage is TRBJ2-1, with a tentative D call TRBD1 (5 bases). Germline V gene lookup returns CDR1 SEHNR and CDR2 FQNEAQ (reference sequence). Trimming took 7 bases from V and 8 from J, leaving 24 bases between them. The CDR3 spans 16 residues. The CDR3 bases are TGTGCCAGCAACCTCTGGGGCAGGCCACTACTCGATGAGCAGTTCTTC. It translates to CASNLWGRPLLDEQFF.

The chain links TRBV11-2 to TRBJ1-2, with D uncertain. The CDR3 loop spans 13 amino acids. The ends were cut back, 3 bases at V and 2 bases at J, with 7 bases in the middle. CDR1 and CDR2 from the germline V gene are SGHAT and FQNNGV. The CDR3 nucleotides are TGTGCCAGCAGCTTTTACGGGAACTATGGCTACACCTTC. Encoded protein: CASSFYGNYGYTF.

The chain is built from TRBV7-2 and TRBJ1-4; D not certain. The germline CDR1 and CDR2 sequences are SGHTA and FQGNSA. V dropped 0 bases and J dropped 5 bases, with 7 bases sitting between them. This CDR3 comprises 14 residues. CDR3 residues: CASSLAGINEKLFF. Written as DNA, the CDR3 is TGTGCCAGCAGCTTAGCAGGAATCAATGAAAAACTGTTTTTT.

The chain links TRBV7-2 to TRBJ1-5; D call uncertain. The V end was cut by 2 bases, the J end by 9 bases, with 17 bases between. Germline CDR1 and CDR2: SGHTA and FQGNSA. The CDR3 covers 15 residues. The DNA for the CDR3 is TGTGCCAGCAGCTTAAACTCGGGAGGGAAAAGGCCCCAGCATTTT. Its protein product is CASSLNSGGKRPQHF.

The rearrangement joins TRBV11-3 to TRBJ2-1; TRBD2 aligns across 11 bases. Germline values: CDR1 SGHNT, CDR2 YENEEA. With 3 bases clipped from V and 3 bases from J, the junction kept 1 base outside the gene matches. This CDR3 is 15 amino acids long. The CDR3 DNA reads TGTGCCAGCAGCTTTCTAGCGGGAGGCTACAATGAGCAGTTCTTC. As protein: CASSFLAGGYNEQFF.

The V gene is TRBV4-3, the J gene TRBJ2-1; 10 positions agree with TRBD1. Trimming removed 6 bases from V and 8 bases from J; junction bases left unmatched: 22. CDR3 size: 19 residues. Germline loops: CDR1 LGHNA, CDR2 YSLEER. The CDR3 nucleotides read TGCGCCAGCAGTTTAGACAGGGGGCTGGCCAGCGGGAGACTCGATGAGCAGTTCTTC. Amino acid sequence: CASSLDRGLASGRLDEQFF.